This TCR beta chain was profiled in a study of blood T cell repertoires in COVID-19. About the research overall: The analysed material was cDNA or gDNA that came from T cells, B-cell-depleted T cells, or PBMCs.

TCRdb keeps only in-frame clones here, not all; method: immunoSEQ multiplex PCR. The sample shows 100,000 to 150,000 clones, around 82% of them seen only once. CDR1 is MGHRA and CDR2 is YSYEKL in the germline V gene. CDR3 length: 15 amino acids. Trimming pared 0 bases from V and 9 bases from J, leaving 17 bases between. The chain links TRBV4-1 to TRBJ1-1; D call uncertain. This TCR came from a man younger than 45 with COVID-19, enrolled during active disease. Sequencing input: peripheral blood. The CDR3 spells CASSQEITEPEKAFF. CDR3 nucleotide sequence: TGCGCCAGCAGCCAAGAAATAACAGAGCCGGAAAAAGCTTTCTTT.